The 8 T cell receptor beta chains below come from one sample, sequenced in a study of blood T cell repertoires in COVID-19. Assay used: immunoSEQ multiplex PCR; TCRdb lists only in-frame clones, some missing. There are roughly 100,000 clones in the sample; about 90% occur only once, and over 2% lies in the top ten. Input material: peripheral blood. All receptors come from a man over 45 with active COVID-19.

The rearrangement links TRBV27 to TRBJ1-6; the match to TRBD1 covers 9 bases. Germline V CDR1 and CDR2: MNHEY, SMNVEV (reference sequence). This CDR3 has 15 amino acids. Trimming removed 5 bases from V and 9 bases from J; junction bases left unmatched: 8. The CDR3 loop is CASSPYRGPGSPLHF. The CDR3, as DNA: TGTGCCAGCAGTCCCTACAGGGGGCCGGGTTCACCCCTCCACTTT.

The gene calls are TRBV7-2 and TRBJ2-1; TRBD2 is a possible D gene (7 bases). Germline CDR1 is SGHTA and CDR2 is FQGNSA. This CDR3 has 16 residues. V gave up 5 bases and J gave up 2 bases, with 16 bases separating them. As DNA, the CDR3 is TGTGCCAGCAGCCAGGGGCGGGGGTTCGCCTACAATGAGCAGTTCTTC. It encodes CASSQGRGFAYNEQFF.

The V and J genes are TRBV7-3 and TRBJ2-1; D is perhaps TRBD2 (5 bases). The germline V gene has CDR1 SGHTA and CDR2 FQGTGA. The ends were cut back, 4 bases at V and 3 bases at J, with 13 bases in the middle. The length of the CDR3 is 15 residues. This chain's CDR3 is CASSYSSEIYNEQFF. CDR3 nucleotides: TGTGCCAGCAGCTATAGTAGCGAGATCTACAATGAGCAGTTCTTC.

The chain employs TRBV18 and TRBJ2-5, with D perhaps matching TRBD1 (6 bases). There are 13 residues in the CDR3. The V gene's germline CDR1 is KGHSH and CDR2 LQKENI. Trimming removed 7 bases from V and 5 bases from J, with 14 bases in between. DNA for the CDR3: TGTGCCAGCTTCCTGGGGGCCGGGGAGACCCAGTACTTC. It is translated as CASFLGAGETQYF.

CDR3 nucleotides: TGTGCCAGTGGGCGGGGAGATGGCTACACCTTC. This gives the protein CASGRGDGYTF. V and J are TRBV6-5 and TRBJ1-2, with unresolved D. The germline V gene encodes CDR1 MNHEY and CDR2 SVGAGI. V was shortened by 9 bases and J by 6 bases, with 11 bases between the two germline ends. The CDR3 has 11 amino acids.

The chain links TRBV29-1 to TRBJ1-1, with 7 bases lining up with TRBD1. The junction had 8 bases not matched to a gene; V was cut back by 6 bases and J by 7 bases. The CDR3 contains 12 residues. Germline loops: CDR1 SQVTM, CDR2 ANQGSEA. CDR3 DNA: TGCAGCGTCGCGAGACAGGGAGGTGAAGCTTTCTTT. It specifies CSVARQGGEAFF.

V and J are TRBV6-6 and TRBJ1-2; 9 bases agree with TRBD1. J was trimmed by 5 bases and V by 7 bases; bases with no gene match: 14. Germline CDR1 is MNHNY and CDR2 is SVGAGI (reference sequence). The CDR3 is 16 residues long. The CDR3 DNA is TGTGCCAGCAACTTACTCCGGGACAGGGAACGGTATGGCTACACCTTC. This encodes CASNLLRDRERYGYTF.

The V call is TRBV3-1 (or the pseudogene TRBV3-2), the J call TRBJ2-1, with no clear D. Germline CDR1 reads LGHDT; CDR2 reads YNNKEL (reference sequence). Deletions cut 0 bases from V and 12 bases from J, with 9 bases between. This CDR3 spans 12 amino acids. The CDR3 sequence: CASSQESWRQFF. CDR3 coding DNA: TGTGCCAGCAGCCAAGAAAGTTGGAGGCAGTTCTTC.